This entry is about one T cell receptor beta chain. Participants were aged about 18 to 89 years from about two dozen US areas. Using immunoSEQ multiplex PCR, the repertoire was profiled, and TCRdb retains in-frame clones only, with some absent. The data contain roughly 310,000 clones, under 95% of them seen just once; the ten biggest clones take up roughly 2.6%. Trimming removed 5 bases at V and 2 bases at J, with 11 bases between. Germline V gives CDR1 KGHDR, CDR2 SFDVKD. The CDR3 has 15 amino acids. The data are from a study of blood T cell repertoires in COVID-19. Study-wide context: The cDNA or gDNA used as material had been derived from T cells, B-cell-depleted T cells, or PBMCs.

The chain couples TRBV24-1 to TRBJ2-2, with D possibly matching TRBD2 (6 bases). The sequence came from a man in his 60s who had recovered from COVID-19. The source material was PBMCs or T cells enriched from blood (not recorded which). CDR3: CATSAEGINTGELFF. The DNA for the CDR3 is TGTGCCACCAGTGCGGAGGGGATAAACACCGGGGAGCTGTTTTTT.